This section outlines one TCR beta chain sequence together with its context. The antigen remains undetermined. This sample was taken from a study of cytomegalovirus exposure and HLA in healthy donors. Study as a whole: Researchers found that about 84% of just under 400 genotyped donors fell within the Caucasian-associated ancestry cluster.

In the PCR, 60 Vbeta and 13 Jbeta primers were used. Only in-frame clones appear in the TCRdb table, and some are missing; sequencing was by immunoSEQ multiplex PCR. This sample contains just under 65,000 clones. Study-wide findings and caveats: In all likelihood, a cluster of highly shared sequence variants was a sequencing artifact. Across donors, most TCRs were seen rarely, yet some public ones were widespread. In a later analysis, V- and J-gene trimming of beta chains associated with a DCLRE1C missense variant, replicated independently.

What was sequenced was PBMCs. The origin of this receptor is a boy aged 10-17 years in good health and CMV-seronegative.

The CDR3: CASSFGTSVPETQYF. The CDR3 region has the DNA TGTGCCAGCAGCTTCGGGACTAGCGTCCCGGAGACCCAGTACTTC. The chain joins TRBV7-9 to TRBJ2-5, with 10 bases lining up with TRBD2. The germline gives CDR1 SEHNR, CDR2 FQNEAQ (reference sequence). The CDR3 runs 15 residues. J gave up 5 bases and V 3 bases, and 6 bases lay outside the gene matches.